Presented here are 25 T cell receptor beta chains from one specimen sequenced in a study of blood T cell repertoires in COVID-19 (TCRdb year 2020). Receptor libraries were prepared by the immunoSEQ multiplex PCR assay. TCRdb's version of the immuneACCESS table is confined to in-frame rearrangements and falls short of the full clone set. An unresolved V gene accounts for under half of the shortfall where checked; the remainder is of unknown origin. Counted in this sample were a few hundred thousand clones; approximately 78% of them appeared once. 8% to 13% of the sample belongs to the ten largest clones. The sample comprised peripheral blood. The receptors were gathered from a woman aged 80 or over with acute or convalescent COVID-19.

Notes on this clone: The sample carries other DNA sequences with the same CDR3. This rearrangement joins TRBV28 to TRBJ1-4; a weak D match, TRBD1 (5 bases). V dropped 6 bases and J dropped 2 bases, with 10 bases sitting between them. In germline, CDR1 is MDHEN, CDR2 SYDVKM. The CDR3 sequence is 14 residues long. The CDR3 DNA reads as TGTGCCAGCAGGCGGGGCGGGACTAATGAAAAACTGTTTTTT. This encodes CASRRGGTNEKLFF.

The chain employs TRBV10-1 and TRBJ2-5; D unresolved. Germline V gene lookup returns CDR1 WNHNN and CDR2 SYGVQD (reference sequence). The V and J ends lost 0 bases and 1 base respectively, with 6 bases between them. The CDR3 covers 14 residues. Here the CDR3 reads CASSESVAQETQYF. The DNA of the CDR3 is TGCGCCAGCAGTGAGTCGGTGGCCCAAGAGACCCAGTACTTC.

This clone was observed once. The chain combines TRBV4-3 with TRBJ1-1, with D perhaps matching TRBD1 (5 bases). Germline lookup yields CDR1 LGHNA and CDR2 YSLEER. This CDR3 comprises 13 residues. V gave up 4 bases and J gave up 4 bases, with 10 bases separating them. The CDR3 DNA sequence: TGCGCCAGCAGCCGGAACCAGGGCACTGAAGCTTTCTTT. It encodes CASSRNQGTEAFF.

The rearrangement links TRBV30 to TRBJ2-7; the D gene is possibly TRBD2 (7 bases). There are 11 residues in the CDR3. Trimming cost V 7 bases and J 10 bases, with 17 bases left between them. Per the germline V gene, CDR1 is GTSNPN and CDR2 is SVGIG (reference sequence). Here the CDR3 reads CAFIRRGGQYF. The CDR3, as DNA: TGTGCCTTTATCCGGAGGGGGGGACAGTACTTC. The full variable domain, its missing parts supplied by reference TRBV30 and TRBJ2-7, is SQTIHQWPATLVQPVGSPLSLECTVEGTSNPNLYWYRQAAGRGLQLLFYSVGIGQISSEVPQNLSASRPQDRQFILSSKKLLLSDSGFYLCAFIRRGGQYFGPGTRLTVT.

V and J are TRBV2 and TRBJ2-3; tentatively, D is TRBD2 (6 bases). The CDR3 is made up of 15 amino acids. Deletions cut 6 bases from V and 4 bases from J, with 17 bases between. From germline, CDR1 is SNHLY and CDR2 FYNNEI. CDR3 residues: CASSRGGDLADTQYF. CDR3 DNA sequence: TGTGCCAGCAGCCGGGGAGGAGATCTCGCAGATACGCAGTATTTT.

This clone was seen only once. The chain joins TRBV5-5 to TRBJ2-7, with 7 positions matching TRBD2. The germline V gene has CDR1 SGHKS and CDR2 YYEKEE (reference sequence). The CDR3 loop spans 15 amino acids. The junction had 6 bases not matched to a gene; V was cut back by 0 bases and J by 3 bases. The CDR3 coding sequence is TGTGCCAGCAGCTTGGTCCCTTCTAGCGGCTACGAGCAGTACTTC. Translated: CASSLVPSSGYEQYF.

V is TRBV28 and J is TRBJ2-2; D perhaps matches TRBD2 (6 bases). This CDR3 is 15 amino acids long. Trimming shortened V by 8 bases and J by 2 bases, and 15 bases separated the two germline ends. Germline assignment: CDR1 MDHEN and CDR2 SYDVKM. Written as DNA, the CDR3 is TGTGCCAGCGTCACCGGGGGAAGAAACACCGGGGAGCTGTTTTTT. Encoded protein: CASVTGGRNTGELFF.

The V gene is TRBV18, the J gene TRBJ1-1, with TRBD1 as a possible D gene (6 bases). CDR1 is KGHSH, CDR2 LQKENI, per germline. V was trimmed by 4 bases and J by 1 base, leaving 10 bases between them. This CDR3 is 14 amino acids long. The CDR3 DNA reads TGTGCCAGCTCACTACAGGGCGGGAACACTGAAGCTTTCTTT. Translating gives CASSLQGGNTEAFF.

This rearrangement joins TRBV9 to TRBJ1-4; D not resolved. Germline CDR1 reads SGDLS; CDR2 reads YYNGEE. Trimming removed 4 bases from V and 8 bases from J, with 9 bases in between. The CDR3 is 12 residues long. CDR3 coding DNA: TGTGCCAGCAGCCTCTCGGGGGAAAAACTGTTTTTT. It specifies CASSLSGEKLFF.

The chain is built from TRBV14 and TRBJ1-1, with 7 bases matching TRBD1. Germline-derived CDR1 and CDR2 are SGHDN and FVKESK. Trimming cost V 0 bases and J 6 bases; bases outside gene matches: 4. The CDR3 has 14 residues. DNA for the CDR3: TGTGCCAGCAGCCAAGATCAGGGGGTCTCTGAAGCTTTCTTT. It codes for CASSQDQGVSEAFF.

In nucleotides, the CDR3 is TGTGCCAGCAGCTTATTGCGGGGGGGAACCGGGGAGCTGTTTTTT. Protein: CASSLLRGGTGELFF. The rearrangement links TRBV7-9 to TRBJ2-2; TRBD2 matches at 9 bases. Germline lookup yields CDR1 SEHNR and CDR2 FQNEAQ (reference sequence). Trimming removed 2 bases from V and 5 bases from J; junction bases left unmatched: 3. The CDR3 loop spans 15 amino acids.

This clone was found many times. The V call is TRBV4-1, the J call TRBJ1-2; no clear D gene. Per germline, CDR1 MGHRA and CDR2 YSYEKL. This CDR3 contains 13 residues. The V end lost 8 bases, the J end lost 0 bases, and 10 bases lay between the germline ends. The CDR3 spells CASRGPANYGYTF. The CDR3 DNA reads as TGCGCCAGCCGTGGCCCAGCTAACTATGGCTACACCTTC.

V is TRBV27 and J is TRBJ2-3; weak D call: TRBD1 (5 bases). This CDR3 spans 14 amino acids. The germline gives CDR1 MNHEY, CDR2 SMNVEV (reference sequence). Trimming removed 8 bases from V and 0 bases from J, with 12 bases in between. CDR3: CASGEGVSTDTQYF. The CDR3 DNA sequence: TGTGCCAGCGGGGAAGGGGTTAGCACAGATACGCAGTATTTT.

Concerning this clone: A read error may account for a junction end that differs from germline. The chain is built from TRBV7-7 and TRBJ2-1, with 8 bases aligning to TRBD1. The CDR3 length is 13 residues. Germline V CDR1 and CDR2: SSHAT, FNYEAQ (reference sequence). Written as DNA, the CDR3 is TGTGCTAGCAGCCCAGGACAGGGCGGCGAGCAGTTCTTC. Translating gives CASSPGQGGEQFF.

The chain employs TRBV27 and TRBJ2-7; 8 nucleotides agree with TRBD2. J was trimmed by 2 bases and V by 3 bases; bases with no gene match: 3. Per germline, CDR1 MNHEY and CDR2 SMNVEV (reference sequence). This CDR3 spans 14 amino acids. CDR3: CASSFTSGTYEQYF. DNA for the CDR3: TGTGCCAGCAGTTTCACTAGCGGTACCTACGAGCAGTACTTC.

With respect to this clone: This specimen includes other DNA sequences encoding the same CDR3. The J gene is TRBJ1-4, the V gene TRBV19; tentatively, D is TRBD1 (5 bases). The CDR3 contains 14 residues. Germline lookup yields CDR1 LNHDA and CDR2 SQIVND (reference sequence). V lost 6 bases and J 1 base, leaving 9 bases between the germline ends. Here the CDR3 reads CASSSRGTNEKLFF. CDR3 DNA: TGTGCCAGTAGCAGTAGGGGAACTAATGAAAAACTGTTTTTT. Filled out from reference TRBV19 and TRBJ1-4, the complete variable domain reads DGGITQSPKYLFRKEGQNVTLSCEQNLNHDAMYWYRQDPGQGLRLIYYSQIVNDFQKGDIAEGYSVSREKKESFPLTVTSAQKNPTAFYLCASSSRGTNEKLFFGSGTQLSVL.

Concerning this clone: The sample contains more than one DNA sequence encoding this CDR3. The chain recombines TRBV5-1 with TRBJ1-2; 8 positions agree with TRBD1. Trimming removed 0 bases from V and 6 bases from J; junction bases left unmatched: 1. This CDR3 is built from 13 residues. Germline V CDR1 and CDR2: SGHRS, YFSETQ. The CDR3 region has the DNA TGCGCCAGCAGCTTGGACAGGGGGGATGGCTACACCTTC. Amino acids: CASSLDRGDGYTF.

The CDR3 sequence: CASHSGSNEKLFF. DNA of the CDR3: TGTGCCAGCCACTCAGGGTCTAATGAAAAACTGTTTTTT. This sequence joins TRBV5-5 and TRBJ1-4; TRBD1 is a possible D gene (5 bases). This CDR3 region has 13 residues. Germline CDR1 SGHKS, CDR2 YYEKEE (reference sequence). Trimming removed 7 bases at V and 3 bases at J, with 10 bases between.

The rearrangement uses TRBV3-1 (or the pseudogene TRBV3-2) and TRBJ1-1; TRBD1 aligns across 8 bases. The CDR3 is 12 amino acids. CDR1 LGHDT and CDR2 YNNKEL come from the germline V gene (reference sequence). Trimming took 4 bases from V and 12 from J; bases not matched to a gene: 7. The CDR3 spells CASSRLDRGTFF. CDR3 coding DNA: TGTGCCAGCAGCCGACTAGACAGGGGAACTTTCTTT.

On this clone itself: Other nucleotide sequences from this sample produce the same CDR3. The genes are TRBV6-5 and TRBJ1-3, with TRBD1 matching over 10 bases. CDR1 is MNHEY and CDR2 is SVGAGI in the germline V gene. CDR3 length equals 13 residues. Unmatched junction bases numbered 1, after V lost 8 bases and J lost 3 bases. The CDR3 is CASRTGGGNTIYF. The CDR3 region has the DNA TGTGCCAGCCGGACAGGGGGTGGAAACACCATATATTTT.

The chain recombines TRBV5-1 with TRBJ1-2; TRBD1 might be the D (6 bases). Trimming took 3 bases from V and 4 from J, leaving 16 bases between them. Looked up from germline, CDR1 is SGHRS and CDR2 is YFSETQ. The length of the CDR3 is 15 residues. CDR3 amino acids: CASSSDSTGPYGYTF. CDR3 nucleotide sequence: TGCGCCAGCAGCTCAGACTCGACAGGCCCCTATGGCTACACCTTC.

The chain combines TRBV6-1 with TRBJ2-2, with D unresolved. CDR1 is MNHNS and CDR2 is SASEGT in the germline V gene. Deletions cut 2 bases from V and 2 bases from J, with 12 bases between. The CDR3 is made up of 16 amino acids. The CDR3 loop reads CASSELWATNTGELFF. The CDR3 DNA reads as TGTGCCAGCAGTGAATTGTGGGCAACTAACACCGGGGAGCTGTTTTTT.

This clone was counted only a few times. This rearrangement joins TRBV10-3 to TRBJ1-1, with D possibly TRBD1 on 5 matching bases. V gave up 4 bases and J gave up 7 bases, with 10 bases separating them. The length of the CDR3 is 12 residues. Germline CDR1 reads ENHRY; CDR2 reads SYGVKD. In nucleotides, the CDR3 is TGTGCCATCAGTGCCAGGGAGGGTGAAGCTTTCTTT. It encodes CAISAREGEAFF.

The rearrangement links TRBV5-4 to TRBJ2-1; 13 positions agree with TRBD2. Germline CDR1 and CDR2: SGHNT and YYREEE (reference sequence). The trim removed 5 bases at V and 0 bases at J, leaving 14 bases unmatched. The CDR3 runs 20 residues. This chain's CDR3 is CASSSRGGLAGLSSYNEQFF. For the CDR3, the DNA is TGTGCCAGCAGTTCCAGGGGGGGACTAGCGGGGTTGAGCTCCTACAATGAGCAGTTCTTC.

V and J are TRBV10-2 and TRBJ2-7; TRBD2 matches at 13 bases. Per germline, CDR1 WSHSY and CDR2 SAAADI. This CDR3 comprises 13 residues. Unmatched junction bases numbered 1, after V lost 6 bases and J lost 5 bases. This CDR3 is CASRGLAGDEQYF. Here the CDR3 DNA reads TGCGCCAGCAGAGGACTAGCGGGAGACGAGCAGTACTTC.